This is a list of T cell receptor beta chains from one sample in a study of technical replicates of blood from a handful of donors. The table came from immunoSEQ multiplex PCR; TCRdb's copy has only in-frame clones and leaves some out. The sample records approximately 58,000 clones, 86% being singletons. The sequenced sample consisted of PBMCs. These receptors came from a human donor in good health. Some clones in this sample may be carry-over from other donors' samples. CDR3s include the opening cysteine and the closing phenylalanine or tryptophan. Fields, in order: clone size, D gene, V gene, J gene, CDR3 DNA, CDR3 protein. A D gene is named only where the DNA matches it firmly. Some rows have no size entry. The others give once, few or many, or a class for an expanded clone.

>NA|NA|TRBV5-1|TRBJ2-5
TGCGCCAGCAGCTTGGGGGCAGGGCAAGAGACCCAGTACTTC
CASSLGAGQETQYF
>NA|NA|TRBV6-6|TRBJ2-7
TGTGCCAGCAGTTTCGGGACTGCCTCCTACGAGCAGTACTTC
CASSFGTASYEQYF
>NA|TRBD2|TRBV7-2|TRBJ2-2
TGTGCCAGCAGCTTAGAGGGACTAGGGGGGAACCGGGAGCTGTTTTTT
CASSLEGLGGNRELFF
>NA|TRBD2|TRBV6-1|TRBJ2-1
TGTGCCAGCAGCCGTAGCGGGACTTCCTACAATGAGCAGTTCTTC
CASSRSGTSYNEQFF
>NA|NA|TRBV4-3|TRBJ1-3
TGCGCCAGCAGCCTATACAGGGCCTCTGGAAACACCATATATTTT
CASSLYRASGNTIYF
>NA|NA|TRBV19|TRBJ2-7
TGTGCCAGTAGTATCCCGGGACATAGGGAGGAGCAGTACTTC
CASSIPGHREEQYF
>NA|NA|TRBV6-5|TRBJ2-1
TGTGCCAGCAGTTACTCGAGGCTAGCGCTTGAGCAGTTCTTC
CASSYSRLALEQFF
>NA|TRBD1|TRBV5-1|TRBJ1-2
TGCGCCAGCAGTTGGGACAGGGGGGACTATGGCTACACCTTC
CASSWDRGDYGYTF
>NA|TRBD1|TRBV6-6|TRBJ2-6
TGTGCCAGCAGGCGGACAGGGTCCGGGGCCAACGTCCTGACTTTC
CASRRTGSGANVLTF
>NA|NA|TRBV2|TRBJ1-3
TGTGCCAGCAGTGAACGACCGGAGAGACCTGGAAACACCATATATTTT
CASSERPERPGNTIYF
>few|TRBD2|TRBV7-2|TRBJ2-7
TGTGCCAGCAGCGGAACTAGCGGCTCCTACGAGCAGTACTTC
CASSGTSGSYEQYF
>NA|NA|TRBV2|TRBJ1-1
TGTGCCAGCATGGGGGAGGGGAACACTGAAGCTTTCTTT
CASMGEGNTEAFF
>NA|TRBD1|TRBV15|TRBJ1-6
TGTGCCACCAGCAGGGGACAGGCCAGGGGGTCACCCCTCCACTTT
CATSRGQARGSPLHF
>once|NA|TRBV28|TRBJ1-4
TGTGCCATCGGAGCAACTAATGAAAAACTGTTTTTT
CAIGATNEKLFF
>NA|NA|TRBV19|TRBJ1-1
TGTGCCAGTAGGCTGCAAGGTGGGGCGAACACTGAAGCTTTCTTT
CASRLQGGANTEAFF
>NA|NA|TRBV5-4|TRBJ1-6
TGTGCCAGCAGCTTGACCGGGGTAGGTTCACCCCTCCACTTT
CASSLTGVGSPLHF
>NA|NA|TRBV15|TRBJ2-3
TGTGCCACCGCTTTCGGGGTTACGCAGTATTTT
CATAFGVTQYF
>NA|TRBD1|TRBV9|TRBJ2-3
TGTGCCAGCAGCGTAGATGGGGGACAGGTCACAGATACGCAGTATTTT
CASSVDGGQVTDTQYF
>NA|TRBD2|TRBV19|TRBJ2-3
TGTGCCAGTAGTCCCCTGGAACTAGCGGCAGATACGCAGTATTTT
CASSPLELAADTQYF
>NA|NA|TRBV5-1|TRBJ1-2
TGCGCCAGCAGCCGAGGCGAAGAAACTAACTATGGCTACACCTTC
CASSRGEETNYGYTF
>NA|NA|TRBV6-1|TRBJ1-2
TGTGCCAGCAGTGAAGCGGGAGATGCTGGCTACACCTTC
CASSEAGDAGYTF
>NA|NA|TRBV4-1|TRBJ2-5
TGCGCCAGCAGCCAGTCGGAGGTTCGAGAGACCCAGTACTTC
CASSQSEVRETQYF